A single TCR beta chain is shown here with its context. Germline V CDR1 and CDR2: SGHKS, YYEKEE (reference sequence). The trim removed 4 bases at V and 6 bases at J, leaving 12 bases unmatched. CDR3 length equals 16 residues. The data derive from a study of cytomegalovirus exposure and HLA in healthy donors. Produced via immunoSEQ multiplex PCR; TCRdb's table is partial and in-frame only. The sample shows 200,000 to 250,000 clones, roughly 84% of them seen only once. This TCR derives from a woman aged 18-29 years in good health and CMV-seropositive. The J gene is TRBJ2-1, the V gene TRBV5-5; 8 bases are shared with TRBD1. The specimen sequenced was PBMCs. CDR3 in DNA: TGTGCCAGCAGCGAGACGGACAGGGTGGTGGTCAATGAGCAGTTCTTC. Translating it yields CASSETDRVVVNEQFF.